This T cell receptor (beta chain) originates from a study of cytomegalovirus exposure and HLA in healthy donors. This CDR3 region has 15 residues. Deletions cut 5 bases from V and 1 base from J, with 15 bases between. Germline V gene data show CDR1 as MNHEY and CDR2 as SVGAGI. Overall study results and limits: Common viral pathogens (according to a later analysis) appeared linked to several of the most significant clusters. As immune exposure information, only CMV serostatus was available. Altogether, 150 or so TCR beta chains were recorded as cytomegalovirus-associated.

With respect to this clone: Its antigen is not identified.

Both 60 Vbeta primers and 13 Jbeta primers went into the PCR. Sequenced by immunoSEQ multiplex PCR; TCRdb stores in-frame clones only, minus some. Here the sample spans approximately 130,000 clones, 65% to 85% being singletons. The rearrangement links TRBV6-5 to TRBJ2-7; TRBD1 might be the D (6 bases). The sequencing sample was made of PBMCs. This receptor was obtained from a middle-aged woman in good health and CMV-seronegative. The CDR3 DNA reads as TGTGCCAGCAGTCCGGGACAAAGGGCATCCTACGAGCAGTACTTC. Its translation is CASSPGQRASYEQYF.